This entry concerns a single TCR beta chain. Sequencing used immunoSEQ multiplex PCR; TCRdb keeps in-frame clones, though not all of them. The sample consists of about 34,000 clones, about nine tenths of them appearing once. The CDR3 has 17 residues. Germline V gene sequence: CDR1 WSHSY, CDR2 SAAADI. The junction had 9 bases not matched to a gene; V was cut back by 3 bases and J by 3 bases. The sample comes from a study of T cell changes during pregnancy in multiple sclerosis. The origin of this receptor is a female donor with multiple sclerosis, enrolled in a pregnancy study. This chain uses TRBV10-2 with TRBJ2-3; the match to TRBD2 covers 10 bases. The sequenced sample was CD8+ T cells from peripheral blood mononuclear cells, obtained in the first trimester of pregnancy. The CDR3 sequence: CASSELGAGGETDTQYF. The CDR3, as DNA: TGCGCCAGCAGTGAATTGGGAGCGGGAGGGGAAACAGATACGCAGTATTTT.